This entry concerns a single T cell receptor beta chain. The antigen is undetermined. This sample stems from a study of identical twins. Per germline, CDR1 LGHDT and CDR2 YNNKEL (reference sequence). V shed 4 bases and J 5 bases; nucleotides not matched to a gene: 2. The CDR3 has 13 amino acids. Each CDR3 protein gets one entry after TCRdb re-called the 5' RACE reads with MiXCR. The sample lists fewer than 250,000 distinct CDR3 sequences, 5.5% to 8% occurring once. Overall study findings and caveats: Recombination models fit unrelated individuals' TCR alpha sharing but underestimated twins'.

The sample was also reused in another study, on yellow fever vaccine responses in identical twins.

The clonotype originates from a woman aged 18 to 35 in good health. What was sequenced was memory (CD45RO+) T cells sorted from blood. The chain joins TRBV3-1 to TRBJ2-5; 9 bases fit TRBD2. The CDR3 DNA follows: TGTGCCAGCAGCCCTGGACTAGCGGAGACCCAGTACTTC. Protein sequence: CASSPGLAETQYF.